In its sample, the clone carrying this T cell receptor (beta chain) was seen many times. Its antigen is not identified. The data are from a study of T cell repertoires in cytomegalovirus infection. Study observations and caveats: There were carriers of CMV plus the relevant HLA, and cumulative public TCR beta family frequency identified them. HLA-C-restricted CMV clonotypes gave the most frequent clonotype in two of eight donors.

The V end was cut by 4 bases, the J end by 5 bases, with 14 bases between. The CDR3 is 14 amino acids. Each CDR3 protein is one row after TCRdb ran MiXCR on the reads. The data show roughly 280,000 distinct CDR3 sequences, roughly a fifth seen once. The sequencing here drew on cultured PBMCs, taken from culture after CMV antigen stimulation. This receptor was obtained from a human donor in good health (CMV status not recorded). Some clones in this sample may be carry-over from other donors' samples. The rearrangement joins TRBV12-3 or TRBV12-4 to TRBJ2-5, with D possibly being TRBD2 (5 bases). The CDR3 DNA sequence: TGTGCCAGCAGTTCCTCGGGGAAGAAGGAGACCCAGTACTTC. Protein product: CASSSSGKKETQYF.